These 10 T cell receptor beta chains were sequenced from one sample in a study of blood T cell repertoires in COVID-19 (dated by TCRdb to 2020 to 2022). The library was prepared using the immunoSEQ multiplex PCR assay. As stored in TCRdb, this immuneACCESS dataset retains in-frame rearrangements with V and J assigned. A fraction of the clones does not appear; measured against another copy, unresolved V genes explain less than half of the discrepancy, and the remainder lacks a known reason. The sample yields fewer than 250,000 clones; around four fifths were counted once. Just under 6.5% of the sample goes to the ten largest clones. Sequences were obtained from peripheral blood. The receptors originated from a woman aged 55 to 70 with active or convalescent COVID-19.

The J gene is TRBJ2-7, the V gene TRBV7-2; TRBD1 might be the D (5 bases). V was cut by 4 bases and J by 9 bases, with 13 bases left in between. The CDR3 is 12 amino acids. CDR1 is SGHTA and CDR2 is FQGNSA in the germline V gene. In DNA form, the CDR3 reads TGTGCCAGCAGCTCCCAGTCCCAGGGGCAGTACTTC. It codes for CASSSQSQGQYF.

This clone has only one observation. The rearrangement uses TRBV4-1 and TRBJ2-5, with TRBD1 matching 9 bases. The V segment lost 3 bases and the J segment 3 bases; nucleotides outside the gene matches: 8. Germline V CDR1 and CDR2: MGHRA, YSYEKL. The CDR3 is 16 amino acids. The CDR3 DNA sequence: TGCGCCAGCAGCCAGTCGGACAGGGGTGAGAAAGAGACCCAGTACTTC. It yields the protein CASSQSDRGEKETQYF.

DNA of the CDR3: TGTGCCAGCAGCCCTCAACTAGCGGGAACTGCAGATACGCAGTATTTT. This translates into CASSPQLAGTADTQYF. The genes are TRBV3-1 (or the pseudogene TRBV3-2) and TRBJ2-3; TRBD2 matches at 10 bases. V gave up 4 bases and J gave up 4 bases; unmatched junction bases: 8. Germline values: CDR1 LGHDT, CDR2 YNNKEL (reference sequence). This CDR3 comprises 16 residues.

This clone was picked up one time. The chain recombines TRBV10-3 with TRBJ2-7; tentatively, D is TRBD2 (5 bases). V lost 10 bases to trimming and J lost 2 bases, with 15 bases between them. The germline CDR1 and CDR2 sequences are ENHRY and SYGVKD. This CDR3 is built from 13 residues. The CDR3 region is CATAEAPPYEQYF. Written as DNA, the CDR3 is TGTGCCACCGCGGAGGCACCCCCCTACGAGCAGTACTTC.

The chain combines TRBV7-9 with TRBJ1-4; a weak D match, TRBD1 (6 bases). Germline V gene sequence: CDR1 SEHNR, CDR2 FQNEAQ (reference sequence). The CDR3 loop spans 16 amino acids. V was cut by 2 bases and J by 6 bases, with 16 bases left in between. The CDR3 sequence: CASSLTGGRVDEKLFF. The CDR3, as DNA: TGTGCCAGCAGCTTAACGGGGGGGCGAGTTGATGAAAAACTGTTTTTT.

The count of this clone is one. V is TRBV30 and J is TRBJ2-1; D remains ambiguous. V was clipped by 4 bases and J by 10 bases, with 14 bases between them. The CDR3 extends over 12 amino acids. The V gene's germline CDR1 is GTSNPN and CDR2 SVGIG (reference sequence). The CDR3 DNA is TGTGCCTGGAATTCTGGCCTCAGGGAGCAGTTCTTC. Translating it yields CAWNSGLREQFF.

The chain employs TRBV4-2 and TRBJ1-1; D not resolved. The V and J ends lost 0 bases and 10 bases respectively, with 12 bases between them. CDR3 length equals 13 residues. Germline V gene data show CDR1 as LGHNA and CDR2 as YNFKEQ. The CDR3 loop is CASSQDSPGTAFF. CDR3 DNA: TGTGCCAGCAGCCAAGATTCCCCAGGTACAGCTTTCTTT.

The J gene is TRBJ2-3, the V gene TRBV4-2, with 8 positions matching TRBD2. Germline V gene lookup returns CDR1 LGHNA and CDR2 YNFKEQ. V dropped 3 bases and J dropped 4; count of bases not matched to a gene: 6. The CDR3 consists of 15 residues. The CDR3 nucleotides read TGTGCCAGCAGCCAGTCTGTAGCGGGGCCAGATACGCAGTATTTT. Its protein product is CASSQSVAGPDTQYF.

The rearrangement links TRBV15 to TRBJ1-5; no clear D gene. Deletions cut 0 bases from V and 2 bases from J, with 14 bases between. The CDR3 is made up of 17 amino acids. Germline lookup yields CDR1 LNHNV and CDR2 YYDKDF (reference sequence). CDR3 DNA sequence: TGTGCCACCAGCAGAGACTTGGCAGGCGTGGGCAATCAGCCCCAGCATTTT. Residues: CATSRDLAGVGNQPQHF.

The rearrangement links TRBV4-1 to TRBJ1-5, with 7 bases that match TRBD1. Germline V CDR1 and CDR2: MGHRA, YSYEKL. V lost 0 bases and J lost 3; bases outside the gene matches: 2. The CDR3 consists of 15 residues. CDR3 region: CASSQDTGVNQPQHF. The DNA of the CDR3 is TGCGCCAGCAGCCAAGACACAGGGGTCAATCAGCCCCAGCATTTT.